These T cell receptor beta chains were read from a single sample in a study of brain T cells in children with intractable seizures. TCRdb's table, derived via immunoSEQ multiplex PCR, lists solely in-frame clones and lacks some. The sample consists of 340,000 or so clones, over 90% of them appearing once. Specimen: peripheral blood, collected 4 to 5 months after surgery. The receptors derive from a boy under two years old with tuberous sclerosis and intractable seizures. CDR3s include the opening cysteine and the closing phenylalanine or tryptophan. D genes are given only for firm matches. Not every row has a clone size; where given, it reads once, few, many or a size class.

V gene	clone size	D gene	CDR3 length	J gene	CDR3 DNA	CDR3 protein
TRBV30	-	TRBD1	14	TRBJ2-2	TGTGCCTGGAGTCGAACAGGGGTCCCCGGGGAGCTGTTTTTT	CAWSRTGVPGELFF
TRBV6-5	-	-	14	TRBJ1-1	TGTGCCAGCAGTTACTGGAGGGGGGTCACTGAAGCTTTCTTT	CASSYWRGVTEAFF
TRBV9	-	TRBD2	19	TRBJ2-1	TGTGCCAGCAGCGTAGATACGACTAGCGGGGTCAGCTCCTACAATGAGCAGTTCTTC	CASSVDTTSGVSSYNEQFF
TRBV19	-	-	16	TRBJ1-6	TGTGCCAGTACCCTCTTAGGGGGGTCGGGGAATTCACCCCTCCACTTT	CASTLLGGSGNSPLHF
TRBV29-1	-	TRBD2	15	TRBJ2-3	TGCAGCGTTGAGCGGACTAGCGGGGGGACAGATACGCAGTATTTT	CSVERTSGGTDTQYF
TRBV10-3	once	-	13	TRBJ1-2	TGTGCCATCAGTGATAACGAGTACTATGGCTACACCTTC	CAISDNEYYGYTF
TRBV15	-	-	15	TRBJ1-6	TGTGCCACCAGCAGAGATTTAGGGGGTCTGGCACCCCTCCACTTT	CATSRDLGGLAPLHF
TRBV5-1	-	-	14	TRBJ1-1	TGCGCCAGCAGCTTCGACAGGTACGGAGTATCGGCTTTCTTT	CASSFDRYGVSAFF
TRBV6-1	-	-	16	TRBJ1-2	TGTGCCAGCAGTGAAGAGATATGGTGGGCGGGGAATGGCTACACCTTC	CASSEEIWWAGNGYTF
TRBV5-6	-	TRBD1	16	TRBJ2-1	TGTGCCAGCAGCCCCCCCACAGGGGGCGAGACGAATGAGCAGTTCTTC	CASSPPTGGETNEQFF
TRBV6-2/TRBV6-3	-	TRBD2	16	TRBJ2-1	TGTGCCAGCAGTTACATGTCGGGGGGGCCCCACAATGAGCAGTTCTTC	CASSYMSGGPHNEQFF
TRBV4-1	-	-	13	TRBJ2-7	TGCGCCAGCAGCTACACAGGGTCCAACGAGCAGTACTTC	CASSYTGSNEQYF
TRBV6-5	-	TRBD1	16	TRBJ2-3	TGTGCCAGCAGTTACGGGGCAGGACAGGGCACAGATACGCAGTATTTT	CASSYGAGQGTDTQYF
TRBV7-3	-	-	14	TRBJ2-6	TGTGCCAGCAGCTTAACAGGGGAGGCCAACGTCCTGACTTTC	CASSLTGEANVLTF
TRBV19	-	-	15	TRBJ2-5	TGTGCCAGTAGTATAGGGCGGGCATTGACAGAGACCCAGTACTTC	CASSIGRALTETQYF
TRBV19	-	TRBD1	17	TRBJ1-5	TGTGCCAGTAGTATAGGTCGGACAGGGGGCCCGGGACAGCCCCAGCATTTT	CASSIGRTGGPGQPQHF
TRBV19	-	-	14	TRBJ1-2	TGTGCCAGTAAAATTGACCGGGCGAACTATGGCTACACCTTC	CASKIDRANYGYTF
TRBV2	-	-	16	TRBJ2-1	TGTGCCAGCAGTGAACCCTCCCGGGGGTCCTACAATGAGCAGTTCTTC	CASSEPSRGSYNEQFF
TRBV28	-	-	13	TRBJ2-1	TGTGCCAGCAGTTTTGGGAGATACAATGAGCAGTTCTTC	CASSFGRYNEQFF
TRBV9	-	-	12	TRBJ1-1	TGTGCCAGCAGCCCACCAGGGAGATGGGCTTTCTTT	CASSPPGRWAFF
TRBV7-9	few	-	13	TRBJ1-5	TGTGCCAGCAGCTTAGAGGGACATCAGCCCCAGCATTTT	CASSLEGHQPQHF
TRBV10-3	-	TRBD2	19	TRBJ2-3	TGTGCCATCTCAGGGACTAGCGAGCCTGGTAGGTCTAGCACAGATACGCAGTATTTT	CAISGTSEPGRSSTDTQYF
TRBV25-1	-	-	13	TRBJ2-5	TGTGCCAGCGATGGAGACAGACAAGAGACCCAGTACTTC	CASDGDRQETQYF
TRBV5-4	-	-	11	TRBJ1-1	TGTGCCAGCAGCTTTGGGACTGAAGCTTTCTTT	CASSFGTEAFF
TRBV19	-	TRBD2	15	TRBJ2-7	TGTGCCAGTAGTATTTTCGCGGGGGGGTCCTACGAGCAGTACTTC	CASSIFAGGSYEQYF
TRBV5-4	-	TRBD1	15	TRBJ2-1	TGTGCCAGCAGTACAGGGACAGGGAGATACAATGAGCAGTTCTTC	CASSTGTGRYNEQFF
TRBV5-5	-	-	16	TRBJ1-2	TGTGCCAGCAGCTGGGGGAGTGGGGAAACCAACTATGGCTACACCTTC	CASSWGSGETNYGYTF
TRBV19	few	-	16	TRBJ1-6	TGTGCCAGTAGCTCCCCCGGGGGCGCTCGGAGTTCACCCCTCCACTTT	CASSSPGGARSSPLHF
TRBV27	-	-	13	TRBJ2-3	TGTGCCAGCAGTTTAAAGGGGCCAGATACGCAGTATTTT	CASSLKGPDTQYF
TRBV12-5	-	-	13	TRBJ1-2	TGTGCTAGTCCCCGACAGGCCAGATATGGCTACACCTTC	CASPRQARYGYTF
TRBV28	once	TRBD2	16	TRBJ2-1	TGTGCCAGCAGTCCCCGCCGTAGCGGGAGGCGCAATGAGCAGTTCTTC	CASSPRRSGRRNEQFF
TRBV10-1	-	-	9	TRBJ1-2	TGCGCCAGCAGTAAGGGCTACACCTTC	CASSKGYTF
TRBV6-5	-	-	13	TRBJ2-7	TGTGCCAGCAGTTACTCGAGTCCCCCCGAGCAGTACTTC	CASSYSSPPEQYF
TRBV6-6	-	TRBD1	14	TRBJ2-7	TGTGCCAGCGGTGGGACAGGGAGTTGGCACGAGCAGTACTTC	CASGGTGSWHEQYF
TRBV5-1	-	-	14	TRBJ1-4	TGCGCCAGCAGCCCAACAAGTAGGAATGAAAAACTGTTTTTT	CASSPTSRNEKLFF
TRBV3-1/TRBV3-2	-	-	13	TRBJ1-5	TGTGCCAGCAGCCAAGATATGCATCAGCCCCAGCATTTT	CASSQDMHQPQHF
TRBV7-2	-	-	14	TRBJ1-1	TGTGCCAGCAGCCAACAGGGTAGGAACACTGAAGCTTTCTTT	CASSQQGRNTEAFF
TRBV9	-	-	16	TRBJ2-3	TGTGCCAGCAGCCGCCGGGCAGACTCAACCCTGGATACGCAGTATTTT	CASSRRADSTLDTQYF
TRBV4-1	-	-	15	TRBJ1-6	TGCGCCAGCAGCCAAGTAGCGGTCCATAATTCACCCCTCCACTTT	CASSQVAVHNSPLHF
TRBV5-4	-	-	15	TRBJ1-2	TGTGCCAGCAGCTTGCGATCGGATTTCCCCTATGGCTACACCTTC	CASSLRSDFPYGYTF
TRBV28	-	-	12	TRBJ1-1	TGTGCCAGCAGAGACAGTCCCACTGAAGCTTTCTTT	CASRDSPTEAFF
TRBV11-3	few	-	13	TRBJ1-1	TGTGCCAGCAGCTTAGAGATTAACACTGAAGCTTTCTTT	CASSLEINTEAFF
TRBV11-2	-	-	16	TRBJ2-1	TGTGCCAGCAGCTTAGAGCGGGGTGGAACCTACAATGAGCAGTTCTTC	CASSLERGGTYNEQFF
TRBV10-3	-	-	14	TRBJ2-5	TGTGCCATCAGTGGGGCGGACTCTCAAGAGACCCAGTACTTC	CAISGADSQETQYF
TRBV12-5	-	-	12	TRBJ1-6	TGTGCTAGTGGTTTAAACGGTTCACCCCTCCACTTT	CASGLNGSPLHF
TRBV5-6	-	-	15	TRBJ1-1	TGTGCCAGCAGCTTGGGCGAGGTCGGGAACACTGAAGCTTTCTTT	CASSLGEVGNTEAFF
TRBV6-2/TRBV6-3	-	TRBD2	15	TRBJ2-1	TGTGCCAGCAGTCTCAGCGGGGGGGGAAACAATGAGCAGTTCTTC	CASSLSGGGNNEQFF
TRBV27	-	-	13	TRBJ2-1	TGTGCCAGCAGTCTTCGGGCCATCCATGAGCAGTTCTTC	CASSLRAIHEQFF
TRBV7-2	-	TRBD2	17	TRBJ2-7	TGTGCCAGCAGCTTAAGGGTTCTAGCGGGGGGGCTCTACGAGCAGTACTTC	CASSLRVLAGGLYEQYF
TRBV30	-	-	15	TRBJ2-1	TGTGCCTGGAGTGTCCCCCCCTCTAGGGCCAATGAGCAGTTCTTC	CAWSVPPSRANEQFF
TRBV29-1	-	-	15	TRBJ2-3	TGCAGCGTTACAGGTGGGGGGACAGCCACAGATACGCAGTATTTT	CSVTGGGTATDTQYF
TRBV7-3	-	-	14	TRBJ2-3	TGTGCCAGCAGCTTAATTCCTAGCACAGATACGCAGTATTTT	CASSLIPSTDTQYF
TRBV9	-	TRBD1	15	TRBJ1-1	TGTGCCAGCAGCTTTCAGGGACAGGGGAGCACTGAAGCTTTCTTT	CASSFQGQGSTEAFF
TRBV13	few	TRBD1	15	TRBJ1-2	TGTGCCAGCAGCTTAGGGACAGGGAATAACTATGGCTACACCTTC	CASSLGTGNNYGYTF
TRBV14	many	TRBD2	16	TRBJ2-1	TGTGCCAGCAGCCAAGAGCTAGCGGGCGCTTACAATGAGCAGTTCTTC	CASSQELAGAYNEQFF